Presented here are 32 T cell receptor beta chains from one specimen sequenced in a study of blood T cell repertoires in COVID-19. Produced via immunoSEQ multiplex PCR; TCRdb's table is partial and in-frame only. The table records about 130,000 clones, around nine tenths of them present only once. Input material: peripheral blood. The receptors here all came from a woman in her 70s with COVID-19, enrolled during active disease.

The chain combines TRBV7-8 with TRBJ1-4, with 10 bases matching TRBD1. V shed 6 bases and J 7 bases; nucleotides not matched to a gene: 8. The CDR3 consists of 15 residues. Germline values: CDR1 SGHVS, CDR2 FQNEAQ. The CDR3 region has the DNA TGTGCCAGCAGTCTAGAGGGACAGGGGAGTGAAAAACTGTTTTTT. Translating it yields CASSLEGQGSEKLFF.

The J gene is TRBJ2-1, the V gene TRBV18; D call uncertain. V lost 2 bases, J lost 5 bases, and 16 bases lay in between. Germline loops: CDR1 KGHSH, CDR2 LQKENI. This CDR3 has 16 amino acids. The CDR3 is CASSPETVVINNEQFF. Written as DNA, the CDR3 is TGTGCCAGCTCACCAGAGACTGTTGTAATAAACAATGAGCAGTTCTTC.

The chain carries TRBV28 and TRBJ1-2, with D maybe TRBD1 (6 bases). V lost 5 bases, J lost 2 bases, and 21 bases lay in between. This CDR3 has 17 amino acids. Germline CDR1 MDHEN, CDR2 SYDVKM. This chain's CDR3 is CASSDPRGQGGNYGYTF. CDR3 DNA sequence: TGTGCCAGCAGTGATCCTCGCGGACAAGGGGGAAACTATGGCTACACCTTC.

This chain links TRBV5-1 with TRBJ2-1, with D uncertain. V was shortened by 4 bases and J by 10 bases, with 9 bases between the two germline ends. CDR3 length: 11 residues. Germline lookup yields CDR1 SGHRS and CDR2 YFSETQ. Written as DNA, the CDR3 is TGCGCCAGCAGCCTAGGAGCGGAGCAGTTCTTC. Translating it yields CASSLGAEQFF.

This chain links TRBV5-1 with TRBJ2-5, with TRBD1 matching 9 bases. Per germline, CDR1 SGHRS and CDR2 YFSETQ. The CDR3 extends over 15 amino acids. The V segment lost 1 base and the J segment 5 bases; nucleotides outside the gene matches: 6. CDR3 DNA: TGCGCCAGCAGCTTGCGTTACAGGGGGCAGGAGACCCAGTACTTC. Translating gives CASSLRYRGQETQYF.

This sequence joins TRBV12-3 or TRBV12-4 and TRBJ1-1, with D perhaps matching TRBD1 (6 bases). The CDR3 contains 12 residues. V was clipped by 7 bases and J by 3 bases, with 9 bases between them. CDR3 DNA: TGTGCCAGCAACGCAGGGGACACTGAAGCTTTCTTT. It translates to CASNAGDTEAFF.

This clone was counted a single time. This sequence joins TRBV2 and TRBJ2-5; 8 bases are a match to TRBD2. CDR1 is SNHLY and CDR2 is FYNNEI in the germline V gene. This CDR3 comprises 13 residues. Unmatched junction bases numbered 7, after V lost 7 bases and J lost 6 bases. The CDR3 DNA reads as TGTGCCAGCATAGGGAGCGGGGGACAGACCCAGTACTTC. Translating it yields CASIGSGGQTQYF. Using reference TRBV2 and TRBJ2-5 for the parts outside the CDR3, the full variable domain is EPEVTQTPSHQVTQMGQEVILRCVPISNHLYFYWYRQILGQKVEFLVSFYNNEISEKSEIFDDQFSVERPDGSNFTLKIRSTKLEDSAMYFCASIGSGGQTQYFGPGTRLLVL.

The chain has TRBV7-6 and TRBJ1-5; 7 positions agree with TRBD1. The junction had 10 bases not matched to a gene; V was cut back by 4 bases and J by 7 bases. Germline lookup yields CDR1 SGHVS and CDR2 FNYEAQ. The CDR3 runs to 15 residues. As DNA, the CDR3 is TGTGCCAGCAGCTACAGACAGGGCCGTGGACAGCCCCAGCATTTT. It translates to CASSYRQGRGQPQHF.

This clone was seen a few times. V is TRBV10-1 and J is TRBJ2-7; 10 bases match TRBD1. Trimming removed 9 bases from V and 6 bases from J; junction bases left unmatched: 11. CDR1 and CDR2 (germline): WNHNN, SYGVQD (reference sequence). The CDR3 covers 14 residues. Written as DNA, the CDR3 is TGCGCCAGTCCGGACAGGGGGAGGTCAGGCGAGCAGTACTTC. It codes for CASPDRGRSGEQYF.

The CDR3 region has the DNA TGTGCCAGCAGCTTTCTTGAGGGGGCTGAAGCTTTCTTT. It is translated as CASSFLEGAEAFF. The chain uses TRBV7-3 and TRBJ1-1, with TRBD1 as a possible D gene (6 bases). V dropped 3 bases and J dropped 6 bases, with 11 bases sitting between them. CDR1 and CDR2 (germline): SGHTA, FQGTGA. The CDR3 contains 13 residues.

This rearrangement joins TRBV11-2 to TRBJ1-2; 9 bases agree with TRBD1. The CDR3 covers 16 residues. Germline CDR1 and CDR2: SGHAT and FQNNGV. The V gene end was trimmed by 1 base and the J gene end by 6 bases; junction bases not matched to a gene: 9. The CDR3 DNA reads TGTGCCAGCAGCTTAGCCTGGGACAGGGAGAAGGATGGCTACACCTTC. It encodes CASSLAWDREKDGYTF. The full variable domain, its missing parts supplied by reference TRBV11-2 and TRBJ1-2, is EAGVAQSPRYKIIEKRQSVAFWCNPISGHATLYWYQQILGQGPKLLIQFQNNGVVDDSQLPKDRFSAERLKGVDSTLKIQPAKLEDSAVYLCASSLAWDREKDGYTFGSGTRLTVV.

The chain uses TRBV27 and TRBJ1-4; D is perhaps TRBD1 (5 bases). Trimming shortened V by 6 bases and J by 8 bases, and 22 bases separated the two germline ends. The length of the CDR3 is 16 residues. CDR1 and CDR2 from the germline V gene are MNHEY and SMNVEV (reference sequence). This CDR3 is CASRWGTNYPGEKLFF. CDR3 bases: TGTGCCAGCAGATGGGGGACTAACTACCCCGGGGAAAAACTGTTTTTT.

The chain is built from TRBV6-6 and TRBJ1-1; 8 positions agree with TRBD1. The V segment lost 5 bases and the J segment 0 bases; nucleotides outside the gene matches: 8. The CDR3 contains 16 residues. Germline V gene sequence: CDR1 MNHNY, CDR2 SVGAGI (reference sequence). This chain's CDR3 is CASSPQQGGMNTEAFF. Written as DNA, the CDR3 is TGTGCCAGCAGTCCTCAACAGGGGGGAATGAACACTGAAGCTTTCTTT.

The chain is built from TRBV7-2 and TRBJ1-5, with TRBD1 matching over 10 bases. Germline trimming cut 5 bases from V and 2 bases from J; bases unmatched to any gene: 3. Germline CDR1 SGHTA, CDR2 FQGNSA. This CDR3 is built from 15 residues. CDR3 coding DNA: TGTGCCAGCAGCCTCGGGACAGGGGGCAATCAGCCCCAGCATTTT. Encoded protein: CASSLGTGGNQPQHF. Full variable domain (outside the CDR3, taken from reference TRBV7-2 and TRBJ1-5): GAGVSQSPSNKVTEKGKDVELRCDPISGHTALYWYRQSLGQGLEFLIYFQGNSAPDKSGLPSDRFSAERTGGSVSTLTIQRTQQEDSAVYLCASSLGTGGNQPQHFGDGTRLSIL.

This chain joins TRBV2 and TRBJ2-5, with 8 positions matching TRBD2. The V gene end was trimmed by 7 bases and the J gene end by 10 bases; junction bases not matched to a gene: 5. The CDR3 runs to 11 residues. The germline V gene has CDR1 SNHLY and CDR2 FYNNEI. The CDR3 spells CASTGGRDQYF. Here the CDR3 DNA reads TGTGCCAGCACGGGGGGGCGGGACCAGTACTTC.

V usage is TRBV28 and J usage is TRBJ2-7; D not resolved. Germline lookup yields CDR1 MDHEN and CDR2 SYDVKM. The ends were cut back, 3 bases at V and 3 bases at J, with 3 bases in the middle. The CDR3 loop spans 11 amino acids. CDR3 loop: CASSFSYEQYF. The CDR3 region has the DNA TGTGCCAGCAGTTTTAGCTACGAGCAGTACTTC.

The V gene is TRBV29-1, the J gene TRBJ2-1; TRBD2 is a possible D gene (7 bases). Germline V CDR1 and CDR2: SQVTM, ANQGSEA. V was clipped by 4 bases and J by 9 bases, with 10 bases between them. This CDR3 comprises 11 residues. The CDR3 coding sequence is TGCAGCGTTGCGGGGGGCGGTGAGCAGTTCTTC. Its translation: CSVAGGGEQFF.

The chain couples TRBV9 to TRBJ2-2; D is undetermined. CDR3 length: 13 residues. CDR1 is SGDLS and CDR2 is YYNGEE in the germline V gene. V was trimmed by 1 base and J by 6 bases, leaving 7 bases between them. Here the CDR3 reads CASSVPIPGELFF. DNA of the CDR3: TGTGCCAGCAGCGTACCTATACCCGGGGAGCTGTTTTTT.

The gene calls are TRBV24-1 and TRBJ2-3; perhaps TRBD1 as D (6 bases). This CDR3 is 16 amino acids long. The V and J ends lost 3 bases and 0 bases respectively, with 12 bases between them. Germline-derived CDR1 and CDR2 are KGHDR and SFDVKD. The CDR3 nucleotides read TGTGCCACCAGTGATCGGGACACCTATAGCACAGATACGCAGTATTTT. This sequence encodes CATSDRDTYSTDTQYF.

The table lists this clone with a few counts. The V gene is TRBV5-1, the J gene TRBJ2-7, with D hard to call. The CDR3 has 15 residues. Germline CDR1 and CDR2: SGHRS and YFSETQ. Trimming pared 4 bases from V and 0 bases from J, leaving 14 bases between. CDR3 nucleotides: TGCGCCAGCAGCCTGCCCCAGGCCAGCTCCTACGAGCAGTACTTC. This gives the protein CASSLPQASSYEQYF.

The V gene is TRBV5-1, the J gene TRBJ2-1; TRBD1 agrees at 7 bases. The CDR3 spans 16 residues. V shed 0 bases, J shed 9 bases, and the junction held 12 bases outside the gene matches. The germline V gene encodes CDR1 SGHRS and CDR2 YFSETQ. The CDR3 sequence is CASSLVFRGLSTEQFF. The CDR3 DNA reads as TGCGCCAGCAGCTTGGTATTTAGGGGGCTTTCTACTGAGCAGTTCTTC.

The gene calls are TRBV5-4 and TRBJ2-1; TRBD1 might be the D (5 bases). The V and J ends lost 4 bases and 6 bases respectively, with 17 bases between them. In germline, CDR1 is SGHNT, CDR2 YYREEE (reference sequence). This CDR3 contains 15 residues. CDR3 in amino acids: CASSTPTREINEQFF. In nucleotides, the CDR3 is TGTGCCAGCAGCACCCCCACCAGGGAAATCAATGAGCAGTTCTTC.

The chain couples TRBV7-2 to TRBJ2-3; a weak D match, TRBD2 (7 bases). CDR1 is SGHTA and CDR2 is FQGNSA in the germline V gene. The CDR3 is 15 residues long. Trimming shortened V by 5 bases and J by 8 bases, and 20 bases separated the two germline ends. The CDR3 nucleotides are TGTGCCAGCAGCCCCGCGGGGGCGGGGCCCGTTACGCAGTATTTT. Translated, it gives CASSPAGAGPVTQYF.

The chain has TRBV5-1 and TRBJ1-6, with TRBD1 matching 10 bases. The CDR3 runs to 14 residues. Germline V gene data show CDR1 as SGHRS and CDR2 as YFSETQ. The trim removed 3 bases at V and 8 bases at J, leaving 2 bases unmatched. CDR3 sequence reads: CASSWGTGDSPLHF. The CDR3 DNA follows: TGCGCCAGCAGCTGGGGGACAGGGGATTCACCCCTCCACTTT.

As for this clone: The sample carries other DNA sequences with the same CDR3. The CDR3 sequence: CASSLAAGGLETQYF. The CDR3 DNA follows: TGCGCCAGCAGCTTGGCGGCGGGGGGGCTTGAGACCCAGTACTTC. The V gene is TRBV5-1, the J gene TRBJ2-5, with 9 bases fitting TRBD2. The CDR3 is made up of 15 amino acids. Germline V CDR1 and CDR2: SGHRS, YFSETQ. Losses at the gene ends were 0 bases for V and 5 bases for J; bases not matched to a gene: 5.

The chain links TRBV6-5 to TRBJ2-4, with TRBD2 as a possible D gene (6 bases). Trimming removed 6 bases at V and 8 bases at J, with 14 bases between. The CDR3 runs to 13 residues. Germline loops: CDR1 MNHEY, CDR2 SVGAGI. The CDR3 loop reads CASRAYVADIQYF. CDR3 nucleotides: TGTGCCAGCAGAGCTTACGTAGCGGACATTCAGTACTTC.

The chain employs TRBV4-1 and TRBJ2-2, with a tentative D call TRBD2 (5 bases). Trimming shortened V by 7 bases and J by 4 bases, and 16 bases separated the two germline ends. The CDR3 has 15 residues. Germline CDR1 is MGHRA and CDR2 is YSYEKL. CDR3 amino acids: CASTKMGVSTGELFF. The CDR3 region has the DNA TGCGCCAGCACTAAAATGGGAGTGTCCACCGGGGAGCTGTTTTTT.

With regard to this clone: Other DNA sequences of this sample code for an identical CDR3. The V and J genes are TRBV19 and TRBJ1-1; TRBD1 agrees at 7 bases. Germline V gene data show CDR1 as LNHDA and CDR2 as SQIVND (reference sequence). The J segment lost 0 bases and the V segment lost 1 base, leaving 2 bases of the junction unmatched. The CDR3 contains 15 residues. CDR3 DNA: TGTGCCAGTAGTATAGGGACAGGTATGAACACTGAAGCTTTCTTT. It yields the protein CASSIGTGMNTEAFF.

The V and J genes are TRBV6-6 and TRBJ2-7, with D possibly matching TRBD2 (6 bases). Germline V gene lookup returns CDR1 MNHNY and CDR2 SVGAGI (reference sequence). CDR3 length equals 15 residues. V lost 2 bases to trimming and J lost 3 bases, with 14 bases between them. The CDR3 reads CASSYGQAGSYEQYF. The DNA of the CDR3 is TGTGCCAGCAGTTACGGCCAGGCGGGGAGCTACGAGCAGTACTTC.

The CDR3 here is CASSPQGWDEQFF. For the CDR3, the DNA is TGTGCCAGCAGTCCGCAGGGGTGGGATGAGCAGTTCTTC. This chain uses TRBV25-1 with TRBJ2-1, with D perhaps TRBD1 (6 bases). Trimming took off 5 bases at V and 8 bases at J, with 13 bases between the two ends. The length of the CDR3 is 13 residues. Germline V gives CDR1 MGHDK, CDR2 SYGVNS.

V is TRBV7-2 and J is TRBJ2-3; D remains unclear. This CDR3 is 13 amino acids long. The ends were cut back, 1 base at V and 5 bases at J, with 7 bases in the middle. Germline CDR1 SGHTA, CDR2 FQGNSA. The CDR3 coding sequence is TGTGCCAGCAGCTTAGGCCCACTAGATACGCAGTATTTT. Translation: CASSLGPLDTQYF.

The chain employs TRBV29-1 and TRBJ2-7, with a possible D match to TRBD1 (6 bases). The germline V and J ends were trimmed by 4 bases and 2 bases, with 15 bases remaining between them. Germline CDR1 reads SQVTM; CDR2 reads ANQGSEA. The CDR3 loop spans 14 amino acids. CDR3 bases: TGCAGCGTTGTATCAGGGGACGTAACCTACGAGCAGTACTTC. This sequence encodes CSVVSGDVTYEQYF.